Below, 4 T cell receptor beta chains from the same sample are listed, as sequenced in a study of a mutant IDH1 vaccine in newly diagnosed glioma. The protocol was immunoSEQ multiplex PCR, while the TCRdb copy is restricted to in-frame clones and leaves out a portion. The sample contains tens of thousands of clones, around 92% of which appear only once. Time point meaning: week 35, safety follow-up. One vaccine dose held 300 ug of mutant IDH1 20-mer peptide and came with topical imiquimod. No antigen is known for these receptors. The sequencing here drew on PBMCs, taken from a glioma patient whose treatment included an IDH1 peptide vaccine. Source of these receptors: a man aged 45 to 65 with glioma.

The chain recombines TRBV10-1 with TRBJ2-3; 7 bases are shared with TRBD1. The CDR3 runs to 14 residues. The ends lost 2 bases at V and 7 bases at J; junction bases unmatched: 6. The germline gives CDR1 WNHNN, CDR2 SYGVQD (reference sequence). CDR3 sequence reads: CASSERGRGNTQYF. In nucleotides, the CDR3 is TGCGCCAGCAGTGAGAGGGGCAGGGGGAATACGCAGTATTTT.

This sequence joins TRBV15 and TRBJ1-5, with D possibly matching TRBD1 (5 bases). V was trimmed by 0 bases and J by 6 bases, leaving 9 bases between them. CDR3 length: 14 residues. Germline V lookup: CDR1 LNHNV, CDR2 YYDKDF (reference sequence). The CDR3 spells CATSREQEGQPQHF. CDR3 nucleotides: TGTGCCACCAGCAGAGAACAGGAAGGTCAGCCCCAGCATTTT.

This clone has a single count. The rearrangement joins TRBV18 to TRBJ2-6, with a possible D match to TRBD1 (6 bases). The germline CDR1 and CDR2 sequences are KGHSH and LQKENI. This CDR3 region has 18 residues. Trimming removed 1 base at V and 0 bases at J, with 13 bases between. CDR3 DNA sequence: TGTGCCAGCTCACCACTCCCGGGACAACGCTCTGGGGCCAACGTCCTGACTTTC. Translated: CASSPLPGQRSGANVLTF.

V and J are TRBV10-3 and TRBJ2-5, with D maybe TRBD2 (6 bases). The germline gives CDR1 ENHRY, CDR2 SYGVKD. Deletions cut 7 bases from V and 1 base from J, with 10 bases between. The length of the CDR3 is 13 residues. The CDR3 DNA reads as TGTGCCATCACCCCGGGACTCCAAGAGACCCAGTACTTC. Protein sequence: CAITPGLQETQYF.